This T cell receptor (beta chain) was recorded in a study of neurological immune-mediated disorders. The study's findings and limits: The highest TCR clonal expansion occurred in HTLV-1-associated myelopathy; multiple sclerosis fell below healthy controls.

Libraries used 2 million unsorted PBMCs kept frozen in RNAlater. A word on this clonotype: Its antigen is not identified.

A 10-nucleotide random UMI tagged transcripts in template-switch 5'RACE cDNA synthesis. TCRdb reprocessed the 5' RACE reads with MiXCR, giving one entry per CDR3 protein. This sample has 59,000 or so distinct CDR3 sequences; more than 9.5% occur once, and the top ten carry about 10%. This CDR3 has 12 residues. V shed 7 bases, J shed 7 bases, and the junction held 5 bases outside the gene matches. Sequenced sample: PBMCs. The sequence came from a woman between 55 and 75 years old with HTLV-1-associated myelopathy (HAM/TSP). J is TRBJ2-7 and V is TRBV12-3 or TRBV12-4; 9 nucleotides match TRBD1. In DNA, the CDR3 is TGTGCCAGCACACTTGACAGGGGGGAGCAGTACTTC. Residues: CASTLDRGEQYF.